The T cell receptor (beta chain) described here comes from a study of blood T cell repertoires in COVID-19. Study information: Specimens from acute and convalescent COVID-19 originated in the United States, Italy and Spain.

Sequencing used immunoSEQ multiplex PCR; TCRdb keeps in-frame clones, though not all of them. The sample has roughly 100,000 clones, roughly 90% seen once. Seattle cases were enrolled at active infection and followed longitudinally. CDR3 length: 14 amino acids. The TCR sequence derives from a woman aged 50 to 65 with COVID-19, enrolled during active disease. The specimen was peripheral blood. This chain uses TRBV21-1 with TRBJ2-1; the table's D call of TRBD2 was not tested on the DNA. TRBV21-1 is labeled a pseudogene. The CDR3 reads CALRGAGGNNEQFF. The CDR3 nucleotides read TGTGCCTTGAGGGGAGCGGGGGGGAACAATGAGCAGTTCTTC.